This is a list of T cell receptor beta chains from one sample in a study of neoadjuvant anti-PD-1 for oral cavity cancer. Repertoires were generated with immunoSEQ multiplex PCR, while TCRdb's copy carries only in-frame clones and drops some. The table lists about 16,000 clones, nearly 70% of them singletons. This specimen was PBMCs, taken before nivolumab (anti-PD-1) treatment. These receptors all come from a person between 35 and 79 years old with oral cavity squamous cell carcinoma. The CDR3 runs from the conserved cysteine through the conserved F or W. A D gene is named only where the DNA matches it firmly. Rows give clone size only sometimes, using once, few, many, or a class for an expanded clone.

cdr3_nt cdr3_aa j_call clone_size v_call d_call
TGTGCCAGCAGCCAAGATCGGGACAGGTCGTTCGGAGAGACCCAGTACTTC CASSQDRDRSFGETQYF TRBJ2-5 NA TRBV14 TRBD1
TGCGCCAGCAGCTTGGCCGGGGCCCCTAACTATGGCTACACCTTC CASSLAGAPNYGYTF TRBJ1-2 NA TRBV5-1 NA
TGTGCCAGCAGTGATTCGACAGCTATCTATAGCAATCAGCCCCAGCATTTT CASSDSTAIYSNQPQHF TRBJ1-5 NA TRBV6-1 NA
TGTGCCAGCAAGCCGGGACAGGGAACCTACGAGCAGTACTTC CASKPGQGTYEQYF TRBJ2-7 NA TRBV2 TRBD1
TGTGCCAGTAGTATAGGCCCCGCGCTCTCGGGAAACACCATATATTTT CASSIGPALSGNTIYF TRBJ1-3 NA TRBV19 NA
TGTGCCTGGGGGGGACTAGCGGGTCCTCTAGATACGCAGTATTTT CAWGGLAGPLDTQYF TRBJ2-3 NA TRBV30 TRBD2
TGTGCCAGCAGTTTGGGATATACGCAGTATTTT CASSLGYTQYF TRBJ2-3 NA TRBV28 NA
TGCGCCAGCAGCTTGAGCGGGTCGCCGGAGTCAGCTTTCTTT CASSLSGSPESAFF TRBJ1-1 NA TRBV5-1 NA
TGTGCCAGCATTCGAGGGTTGGGAGAAAAACTGTTTTTT CASIRGLGEKLFF TRBJ1-4 few TRBV6-1 NA
TGTGCCAGTAGTAGACAGGGACCCTCTAACTATGGCTACACCTTC CASSRQGPSNYGYTF TRBJ1-2 NA TRBV19 TRBD1
TGTGCCAGCAGCGCTAGCGGGAGTGGCACAGATACGCAGTATTTT CASSASGSGTDTQYF TRBJ2-3 NA TRBV9 TRBD2
TGTGCCAGCAGTTATGGCACTAGCTCCTACGAGCAGTACTTC CASSYGTSSYEQYF TRBJ2-7 NA TRBV6-5 NA
TGTGCCAGCAGCGTTCTCGCGTCAGACGTGACCGGGGAGCTGTTTTTT CASSVLASDVTGELFF TRBJ2-2 NA TRBV9 NA
TGTGCCATCAGTGGAATGGGACAGGCAAATCAGCCCCAGCATTTT CAISGMGQANQPQHF TRBJ1-5 NA TRBV10-3 TRBD1
TGCGCCAGCAGTGAGAGGGCAGCGAACACTGAAGCTTTCTTT CASSERAANTEAFF TRBJ1-1 NA TRBV10-1 NA